This T cell receptor beta chain was recorded in a study of identical twins. Healthy Caucasians alone served as donors. The table lists this clonotype with a few counts. Its matching antigen is unknown. Findings and caveats of the study: Twins' excess sharing was less marked for out-of-frame beta sequences. For monozygotic twins, models underestimated out-of-frame TCR alpha sharing.

CDR3 length: 16 residues. Germline CDR1 is DFQATT and CDR2 is SNEGSKA (reference sequence). Unmatched junction bases numbered 8, after V lost 0 bases and J lost 3 bases. Through template switching, a universal primer site was introduced, and the cDNA contained unique molecular identifiers. MiXCR, run by TCRdb on the 5' RACE reads, gives a single entry per CDR3 protein. This table holds fewer than 250,000 distinct CDR3 sequences, less than 10% found once. Specimen: memory (CD45RO+) T cells sorted from blood. This chain joins TRBV20-1 and TRBJ2-1, with 7 bases aligning to TRBD2. The sequence derives from a young woman in good health. In DNA form, the CDR3 reads TGCAGTGCTAGAGATGTAACGGGAGGCCTCTACAATGAGCAGTTCTTC. Its translation is CSARDVTGGLYNEQFF.